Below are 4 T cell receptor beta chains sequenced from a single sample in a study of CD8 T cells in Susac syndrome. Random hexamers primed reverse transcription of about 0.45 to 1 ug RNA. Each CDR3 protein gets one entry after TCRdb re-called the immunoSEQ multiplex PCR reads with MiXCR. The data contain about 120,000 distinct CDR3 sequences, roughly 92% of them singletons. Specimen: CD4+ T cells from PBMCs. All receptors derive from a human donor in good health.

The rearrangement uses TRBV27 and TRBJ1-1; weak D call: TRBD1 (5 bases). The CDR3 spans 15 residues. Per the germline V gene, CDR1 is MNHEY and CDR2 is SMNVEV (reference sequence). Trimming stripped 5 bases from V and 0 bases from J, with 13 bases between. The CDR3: CASSVRQYLNTEAFF. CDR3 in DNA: TGTGCCAGCAGTGTCCGACAGTACTTGAACACTGAAGCTTTCTTT.

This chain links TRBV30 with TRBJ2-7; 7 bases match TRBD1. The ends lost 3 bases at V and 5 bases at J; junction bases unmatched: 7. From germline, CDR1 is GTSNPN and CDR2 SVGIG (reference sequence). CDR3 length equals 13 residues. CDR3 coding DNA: TGTGCCTGGAGAGCAGGGGGAAGGAACGAGCAGTACTTC. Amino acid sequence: CAWRAGGRNEQYF.

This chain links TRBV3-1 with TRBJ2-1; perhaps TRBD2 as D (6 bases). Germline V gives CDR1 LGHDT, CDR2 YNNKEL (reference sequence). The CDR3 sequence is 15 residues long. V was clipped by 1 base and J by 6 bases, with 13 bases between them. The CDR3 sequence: CASSQGRLGVNEQFF. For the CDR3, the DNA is TGTGCCAGCAGCCAAGGGAGACTAGGGGTCAATGAGCAGTTCTTC.

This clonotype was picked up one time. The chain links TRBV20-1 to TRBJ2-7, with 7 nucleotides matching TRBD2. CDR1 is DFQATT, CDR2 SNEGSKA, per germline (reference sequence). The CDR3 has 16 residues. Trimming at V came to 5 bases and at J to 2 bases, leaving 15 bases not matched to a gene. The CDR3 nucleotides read TGCAGTGCTTACTTACCCCTTGCGGGAGTTCCCTACGAGCAGTACTTC. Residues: CSAYLPLAGVPYEQYF.